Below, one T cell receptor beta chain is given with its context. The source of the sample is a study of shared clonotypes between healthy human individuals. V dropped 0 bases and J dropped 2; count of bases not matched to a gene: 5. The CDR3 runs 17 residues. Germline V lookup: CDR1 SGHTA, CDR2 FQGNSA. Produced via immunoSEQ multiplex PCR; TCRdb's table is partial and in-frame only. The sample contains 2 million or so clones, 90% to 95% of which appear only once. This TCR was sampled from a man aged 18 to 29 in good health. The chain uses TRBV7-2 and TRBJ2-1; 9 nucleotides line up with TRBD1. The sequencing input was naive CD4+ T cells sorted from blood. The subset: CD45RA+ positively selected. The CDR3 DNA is TGTGCCAGCAGCTTAGCGAGGACAGGGGTTACCTACAATGAGCAGTTCTTC. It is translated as CASSLARTGVTYNEQFF.